The source of this T cell receptor beta chain is a study of cytomegalovirus exposure and HLA in healthy donors. Note on this clone: Its antigen is not identified.

The V end lost 4 bases, the J end lost 4 bases, and 18 bases lay between the germline ends. This CDR3 is 16 amino acids long. Germline CDR1 SGHRS, CDR2 YFSETQ. Study-wide results and caveats: Most likely, a cluster of highly shared sequence variants arose as a sequencing artifact. Within an earlier analysis, most TCR beta V segments proved productive either about 87% or about 30% of the time. Cytomegalovirus status was reportedly diagnosed by the classifier with high specificity and sensitivity.

The PCR had 60 Vbeta and 13 Jbeta primers. Here immunoSEQ multiplex PCR was the method, and the copy in TCRdb shows in-frame clones only, minus some. This sample carries about 160,000 clones, 77% of them seen once, and the ten largest clones take 1.5% to 2%. V and J are TRBV5-1 and TRBJ1-3; possible D gene TRBD1, 5 bases. The specimen was PBMCs. This clonotype was sampled from a woman aged 25 to 39 in good health and CMV-seronegative. CDR3 amino acids: CASSPTPGDTGNTIYF. The CDR3 DNA follows: TGCGCCAGCAGCCCCACGCCGGGGGATACAGGAAACACCATATATTTT. The variable domain in full, completed from reference TRBV5-1 and TRBJ1-3, reads KAGVTQTPRYLIKTRGQQVTLSCSPISGHRSVSWYQQTPGQGLQFLFEYFSETQRNKGNFPGRFSGRQFSNSRSEMNVSTLELGDSALYLCASSPTPGDTGNTIYFGEGSWLTVV.